This section outlines one TCR beta chain sequence together with its context. The data are from a study of T cell changes during pregnancy in multiple sclerosis. Germline-derived CDR1 and CDR2 are SGHDT and YYEEEE. The V end was cut by 1 base, the J end by 2 bases, with 12 bases between. The CDR3 covers 15 residues. The data were produced by immunoSEQ multiplex PCR, yet TCRdb's version contains in-frame clones alone and is incomplete. This table has about 76,000 clones, approximately 94% appearing once. Sequenced material: peripheral blood, taken in the third trimester of pregnancy. The sequence came from a female donor with multiple sclerosis, enrolled in a pregnancy study. This chain joins TRBV5-6 and TRBJ1-2; D ambiguous. CDR3 residues: CASSLQARPNYGYTF. CDR3 DNA sequence: TGTGCCAGCAGCTTGCAGGCACGGCCGAACTATGGCTACACCTTC.